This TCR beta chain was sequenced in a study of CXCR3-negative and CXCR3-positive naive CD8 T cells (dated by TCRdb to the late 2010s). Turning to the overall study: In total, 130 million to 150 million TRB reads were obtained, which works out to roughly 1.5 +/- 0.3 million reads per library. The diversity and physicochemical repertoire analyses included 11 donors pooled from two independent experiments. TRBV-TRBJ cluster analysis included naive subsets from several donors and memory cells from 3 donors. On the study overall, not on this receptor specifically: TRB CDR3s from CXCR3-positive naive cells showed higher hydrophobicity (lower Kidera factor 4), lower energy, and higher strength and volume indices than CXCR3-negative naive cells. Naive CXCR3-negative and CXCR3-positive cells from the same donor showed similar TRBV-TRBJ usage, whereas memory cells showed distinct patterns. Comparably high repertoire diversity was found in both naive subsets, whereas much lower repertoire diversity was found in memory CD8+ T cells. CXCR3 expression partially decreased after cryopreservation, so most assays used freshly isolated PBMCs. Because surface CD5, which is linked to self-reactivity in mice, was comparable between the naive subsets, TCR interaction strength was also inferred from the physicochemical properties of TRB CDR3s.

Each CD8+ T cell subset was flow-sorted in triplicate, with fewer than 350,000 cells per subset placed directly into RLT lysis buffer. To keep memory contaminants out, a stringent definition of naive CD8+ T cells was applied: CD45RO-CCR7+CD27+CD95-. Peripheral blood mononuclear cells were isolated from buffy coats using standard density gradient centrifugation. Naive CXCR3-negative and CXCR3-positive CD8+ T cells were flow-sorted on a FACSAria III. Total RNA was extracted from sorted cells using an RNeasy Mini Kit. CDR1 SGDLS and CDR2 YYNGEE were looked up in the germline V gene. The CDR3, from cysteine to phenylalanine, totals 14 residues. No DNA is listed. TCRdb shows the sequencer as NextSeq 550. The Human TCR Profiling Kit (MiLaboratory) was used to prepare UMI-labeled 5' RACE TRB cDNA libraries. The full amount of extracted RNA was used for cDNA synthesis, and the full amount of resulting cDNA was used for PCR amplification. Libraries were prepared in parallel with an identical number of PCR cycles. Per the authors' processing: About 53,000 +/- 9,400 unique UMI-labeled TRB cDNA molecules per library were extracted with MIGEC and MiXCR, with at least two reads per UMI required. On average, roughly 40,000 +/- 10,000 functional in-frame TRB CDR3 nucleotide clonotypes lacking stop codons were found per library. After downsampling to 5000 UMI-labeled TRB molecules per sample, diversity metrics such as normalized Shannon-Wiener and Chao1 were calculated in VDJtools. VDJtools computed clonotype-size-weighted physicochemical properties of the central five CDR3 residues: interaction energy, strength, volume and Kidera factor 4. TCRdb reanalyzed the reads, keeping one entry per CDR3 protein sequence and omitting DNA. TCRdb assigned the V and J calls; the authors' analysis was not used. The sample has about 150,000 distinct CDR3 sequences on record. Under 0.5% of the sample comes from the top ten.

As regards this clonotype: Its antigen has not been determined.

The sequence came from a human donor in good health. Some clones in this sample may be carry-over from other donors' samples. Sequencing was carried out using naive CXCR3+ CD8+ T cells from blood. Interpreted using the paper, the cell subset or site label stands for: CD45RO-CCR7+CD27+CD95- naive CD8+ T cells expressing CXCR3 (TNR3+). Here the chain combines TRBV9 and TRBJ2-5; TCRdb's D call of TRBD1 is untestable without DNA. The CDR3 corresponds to CASSNWDSQETQYF. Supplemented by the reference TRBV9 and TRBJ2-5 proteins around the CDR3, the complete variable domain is DSGVTQTPKHLITATGQRVTLRCSPRSGDLSVYWYQQSLDQGLQFLIQYYNGEERAKGNILERFSAQQFPDLHSELNLSSLELGDSALYFCASSNWDSQETQYFGPGTRLLVL.